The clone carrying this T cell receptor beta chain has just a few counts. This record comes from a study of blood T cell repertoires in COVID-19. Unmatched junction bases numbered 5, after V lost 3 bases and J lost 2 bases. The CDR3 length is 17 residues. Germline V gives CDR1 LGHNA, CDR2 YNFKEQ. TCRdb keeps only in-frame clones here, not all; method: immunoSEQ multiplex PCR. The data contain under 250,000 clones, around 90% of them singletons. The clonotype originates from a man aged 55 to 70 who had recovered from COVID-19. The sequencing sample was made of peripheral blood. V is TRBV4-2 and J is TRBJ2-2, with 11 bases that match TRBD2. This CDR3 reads CASSQITSGRNTGELFF. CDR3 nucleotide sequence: TGTGCCAGCAGCCAGATAACTAGCGGGAGAAACACCGGGGAGCTGTTTTTT.